This T cell receptor beta chain was sequenced for a study of T cells in localized non-small cell lung cancer. On this clone itself: What it recognizes is unknown.

The protocol was immunoSEQ multiplex PCR, while the TCRdb copy is restricted to in-frame clones and leaves out a portion. The sample has 58,000 or so clones; about nine tenths are singletons. General study findings and limits: Longer overall survival was associated with a higher density of T cells in the blood.

The CDR3 runs to 13 residues. CDR1 is MNHNS, CDR2 SASEGT, per germline. Unmatched junction bases numbered 7, after V lost 8 bases and J lost 4 bases. This TCR was recovered from a woman aged 35 to 75 with stage I lung adenocarcinoma. This rearrangement joins TRBV6-1 to TRBJ1-1, with 7 nucleotides matching TRBD1. The specimen comprised peripheral blood, sampled before any cancer treatment. The CDR3: CASRPPGGTEAFF. The CDR3 coding sequence is TGTGCCAGCCGCCCTCCAGGGGGCACTGAAGCTTTCTTT.